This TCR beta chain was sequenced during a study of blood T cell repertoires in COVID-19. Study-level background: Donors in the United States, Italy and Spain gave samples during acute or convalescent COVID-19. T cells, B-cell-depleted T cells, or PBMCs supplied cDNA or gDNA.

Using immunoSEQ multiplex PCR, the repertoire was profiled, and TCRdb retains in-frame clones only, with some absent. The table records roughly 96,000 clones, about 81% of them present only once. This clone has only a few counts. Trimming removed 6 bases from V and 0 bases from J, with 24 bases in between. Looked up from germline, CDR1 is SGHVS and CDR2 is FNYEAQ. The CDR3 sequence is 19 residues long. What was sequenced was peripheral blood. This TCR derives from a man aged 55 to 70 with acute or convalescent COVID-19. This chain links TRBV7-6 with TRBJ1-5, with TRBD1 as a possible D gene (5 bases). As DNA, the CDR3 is TGTGCCAGCAGTAACCGACAGACAATGATCAAGTATAGCAATCAGCCCCAGCATTTT. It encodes CASSNRQTMIKYSNQPQHF.